This TCR beta chain was captured in a study of blood T cell repertoires in COVID-19 (TCRdb year 2020). Looking at the study overall: Collaborator samples came from the United States, Italy and Spain and covered acute and convalescent phases of COVID-19. The prospective study material was composed of cDNA or gDNA derived from T cells, B-cell-depleted T cells, or PBMCs. Subjects who had been exposed to COVID-19, were actively infected with it, or had recovered from it provided the deeply sampled blood TCRbeta repertoires that made up the dataset. The repertoires were released in a freely available public database meant as a resource for research on the immune response to SARS-CoV-2. Samples were obtained from the ongoing ImmuneRACE study (first 160 participants) and from approximately 1,200 subjects provided by 6 global collaborators. Nearly every sample came with metadata listing a de-identified subject ID, COVID-19 status, age in years and sex. HLA class I and class II types, where available, came from metadata supplied by the sample provider rather than from assay-based typing. Findings and caveats that apply to the study as a whole: The quantity of clinical and demographic metadata differed by source and by participant and was supplied without curation.

Participants in the prospective study were enrolled through a virtual design, were aged roughly 18 to 100 years, and lived in roughly 24 United States geographic areas. Cohort assignment in the prospective study relied on participant-reported clinical history from a screening survey and a study questionnaire. For ImmuneRACE Cohort 3, a participant was defined as recovered based on two consecutive negative NP/OP PCR tests, clearance by a healthcare professional, or resolution of symptoms. In the prospective study, mobile phlebotomists collected whole blood, serum and a nasopharyngeal or oropharyngeal swab from each participant. Over a 2-month period, participants in the prospective study had the option of providing additional blood draws and questionnaires. Prospective study blood samples were shipped either frozen or at room temperature before DNA extraction. This clone was picked up a small number of times. The target of this receptor is not known. Per-base qualities were not stored, and no clone one base away is much larger.

TCRbeta CDR3 regions were amplified from genomic DNA by means of the immunoSEQ Assay, a bias-controlled multiplex PCR. Turning to the authors' computational methods: The number of nucleated cells in each sample was estimated by amplification of reference gene primers within the assay. Sequence reads were collapsed and filtered to measure the absolute abundance of every unique TCRbeta CDR3 rearrangement. For each sample, productive Simpson clonality was calculated by taking the square root of Simpson's diversity index across productive rearrangements. What TCRdb holds here is the immuneACCESS table cut down to in-frame rearrangements. Part of the clones is not present; checked against another copy, under half of the missing clones reflect an unresolved V gene, and the others are unexplained. Clonal size and the V and J genes are those of that table, whereas D and trimming came from the DNA. Within this sample are approximately 350,000 clones, with approximately 92% of them counted one time only. Around 1% of the sample rests with the top ten.

The CDR3, cysteine through phenylalanine, is 16 amino acids long. The CDR3 DNA has 48 bases and is translated from base 1. Based on the germline V gene, the CDR1 and CDR2 sequences are SGHRS and YFSETQ. V is trimmed back by 4 bases and J by 1 base, and the junction contains 8 bases that no gene match accounts for. The TCR originated in a man younger than 35 who had recovered from COVID-19. Sequences were obtained from PBMCs or T cells enriched from blood (not recorded which). The rearranged chain carries TRBV5-1 and TRBJ2-5, with 9 bases aligning to TRBD2. Read as DNA, the sequence is TGCGCCAGCAGCCGGGAGGGGACTAGCAGCCAAGAGACCCAGTACTTC. Its product reads: CASSREGTSSQETQYF.